What follows is one T cell receptor beta chain and its context. The antigen is undetermined. This sample was taken from a study of human thymus T cells. Study outcomes and limitations: An apparent bias in V and J gene usage was seen in thymic and blood repertoires.

Only in-frame clones appear in the TCRdb table, and some are missing; sequencing was by immunoSEQ multiplex PCR. Of 75,000 to 90,000 clones in the sample, roughly 97% were seen once. The CDR3 sequence is 11 residues long. CDR1 is DFQATT, CDR2 SNEGSKA, per germline (reference sequence). Trimming pared 0 bases from V and 5 bases from J, leaving 5 bases between. Resections removed during corrective heart surgery provided the thymus tissue used. This clonotype was obtained from a boy in the first two years of life with a congenital heart defect but otherwise immunologically healthy. The sample taken for sequencing was thymus tissue. The chain links TRBV20-1 to TRBJ2-7; D call uncertain. This chain's CDR3 is CSARETDEQYF. The CDR3 DNA follows: TGCAGTGCTAGAGAAACCGACGAGCAGTACTTC.